Following are 20 T cell receptor beta chains from one sample sequenced in a study of blood T cell repertoires in COVID-19. Measured with immunoSEQ multiplex PCR; TCRdb has only the in-frame clones, and not every one. The sample carries more than 250,000 clones, around 85% recorded once. Sequenced sample: peripheral blood. The receptors come from a woman in her twenties or thirties who had recovered from COVID-19.

This rearrangement joins TRBV5-6 to TRBJ1-5, with D possibly TRBD1 on 5 matching bases. Trimming pared 1 base from V and 5 bases from J, leaving 10 bases between. The CDR3 contains 14 residues. Per germline, CDR1 SGHDT and CDR2 YYEEEE. The DNA of the CDR3 is TGTGCCAGCAGCTTGCAGGGAGGCGATCAGCCCCAGCATTTT. Amino acids: CASSLQGGDQPQHF.

The chain is built from TRBV5-6 and TRBJ1-1; weak D call: TRBD1 (5 bases). Germline V lookup: CDR1 SGHDT, CDR2 YYEEEE. Trimming took 0 bases from V and 7 from J, leaving 16 bases between them. The CDR3 is 15 residues long. The CDR3 DNA reads TGTGCCAGCAGCTTGGCTTGGAGGGCAGGGTTTGAAGCTTTCTTT. This gives the protein CASSLAWRAGFEAFF.

The chain employs TRBV7-8 and TRBJ2-2; 8 bases fit TRBD1. Trimming removed 1 base from V and 7 bases from J; junction bases left unmatched: 5. The germline CDR1 and CDR2 sequences are SGHVS and FQNEAQ. The CDR3 totals 15 residues. The CDR3 nucleotides are TGTGCCAGCAGCTTAGTTTGGACAGGGAACGGGGAGCTGTTTTTT. Amino acid sequence: CASSLVWTGNGELFF.

The chain uses TRBV4-2 and TRBJ2-2; no firm D call. The germline CDR1 and CDR2 sequences are LGHNA and YNFKEQ. V was cut by 0 bases and J by 5 bases, with 13 bases left in between. This CDR3 is 16 amino acids long. CDR3 in DNA: TGTGCCAGCAGCCAAGATTTGTGGGCTTTAACCGGGGAGCTGTTTTTT. Translated, it gives CASSQDLWALTGELFF.

The chain joins TRBV28 to TRBJ1-4, with TRBD1 matching over 8 bases. V shed 7 bases, J shed 7 bases, and the junction held 8 bases outside the gene matches. The CDR3 is 14 residues long. Germline CDR1 and CDR2: MDHEN and SYDVKM. As DNA, the CDR3 is TGTGCCAGCAAATTCCAGGGGGCGCGTGAAAAACTGTTTTTT. This sequence encodes CASKFQGAREKLFF.

The rearrangement joins TRBV24-1 to TRBJ2-7; 10 nucleotides line up with TRBD2. Looked up from germline, CDR1 is KGHDR and CDR2 is SFDVKD. This CDR3 is 14 amino acids long. V shed 5 bases and J 7 bases; nucleotides not matched to a gene: 7. The CDR3 coding sequence is TGTGCCACCAGTGCTAGCGGGAGCGGGGGGGAGCAGTACTTC. Translated, it gives CATSASGSGGEQYF.

The gene calls are TRBV12-5 and TRBJ2-1; a possible D gene is TRBD2 (5 bases). CDR1 and CDR2 (germline): LGHNT, FRNRAP. The CDR3 sequence is 15 residues long. V lost 7 bases and J lost 0, with 13 bases in between. The CDR3 loop is CASALARSSYNEQFF. As DNA, the CDR3 is TGTGCTAGTGCCTTAGCGCGGAGCTCCTACAATGAGCAGTTCTTC.

The J gene is TRBJ1-2, the V gene TRBV10-3; D unclear. This CDR3 comprises 13 residues. The V and J ends lost 4 bases and 3 bases respectively, with 9 bases between them. Germline V gene data show CDR1 as ENHRY and CDR2 as SYGVKD. Here the CDR3 DNA reads TGTGCCATCAGTGTTGAGCTGGACTATGGCTACACCTTC. This encodes CAISVELDYGYTF.

This clone was seen only a few times. The chain has TRBV3-1 (or the pseudogene TRBV3-2) and TRBJ2-1; possible D gene TRBD2, 5 bases. Germline CDR1 reads LGHDT; CDR2 reads YNNKEL (reference sequence). The CDR3 has 16 residues. Trimming took off 4 bases at V and 2 bases at J, with 15 bases between the two ends. The CDR3 nucleotides read TGTGCCAGCAGCCCTTCCTTGGACTGGCCCTACAATGAGCAGTTCTTC. It encodes CASSPSLDWPYNEQFF.

J is TRBJ1-6 and V is TRBV19; TRBD1 matches at 12 bases. Germline trimming cut 10 bases from V and 7 bases from J; bases unmatched to any gene: 5. CDR3 size: 14 residues. Germline CDR1 reads LNHDA; CDR2 reads SQIVND (reference sequence). The CDR3 protein is CATGTGGVNSPLHF. CDR3 nucleotide sequence: TGTGCCACCGGGACAGGGGGCGTGAATTCACCCCTCCACTTT.

The V call is TRBV6-5, the J call TRBJ2-7, with D maybe TRBD1 (6 bases). The CDR3 length is 14 residues. Germline V CDR1 and CDR2: MNHEY, SVGAGI. V lost 7 bases to trimming and J lost 1 base, with 14 bases between them. The CDR3 DNA reads as TGTGCCAGCACCACACAGGGTACATCCTACGAGCAGTACTTC. Translated, it gives CASTTQGTSYEQYF.

This clone has at least ten counts. The rearrangement uses TRBV18 and TRBJ1-1; D is perhaps TRBD1 (5 bases). Germline V lookup: CDR1 KGHSH, CDR2 LQKENI. Trimming took off 6 bases at V and 0 bases at J, with 14 bases between the two ends. The CDR3 totals 15 residues. The CDR3 is CASSQGANMNTEAFF. The DNA for the CDR3 is TGTGCCAGCTCTCAAGGGGCGAATATGAACACTGAAGCTTTCTTT.

V gene TRBV9 combines with J gene TRBJ2-3; TRBD1 might be the D (5 bases). Germline CDR1 and CDR2: SGDLS and YYNGEE. Trimming removed 6 bases from V and 0 bases from J, with 11 bases in between. The CDR3 has 14 residues. The CDR3 region is CASTDSSSTDTQYF. The CDR3 DNA sequence: TGTGCCAGCACAGACAGCTCTAGCACAGATACGCAGTATTTT.

The table lists this clone with a count of one. This chain uses TRBV12-3 or TRBV12-4 with TRBJ2-1; possible D gene TRBD1, 6 bases. V lost 4 bases and J lost 7, with 11 bases in between. The CDR3 length is 13 residues. The CDR3 bases are TGTGCCAGCAGTTCCCAACAGGGAAATGAGCAGTTCTTC. Its protein product is CASSSQQGNEQFF.

The chain carries TRBV7-2 and TRBJ2-2; D is perhaps TRBD2 (6 bases). CDR3 size: 16 residues. Germline lookup yields CDR1 SGHTA and CDR2 FQGNSA. Trimming left V 0 bases short and J 4 bases short, with 12 bases between. CDR3: CASSLASGLSTGELFF. For the CDR3, the DNA is TGTGCCAGCAGCTTAGCCTCGGGACTCAGCACCGGGGAGCTGTTTTTT.

This chain links TRBV28 with TRBJ2-5; D may be TRBD2 (6 bases). With 4 bases removed from V and 5 bases from J, the gap between germline ends came to 14 bases. The V gene's germline CDR1 is MDHEN and CDR2 SYDVKM. The CDR3 is 14 residues long. The CDR3 bases are TGTGCCAGCAGTTCGATGGGGGGTCGGGAGACCCAGTACTTC. Its translation: CASSSMGGRETQYF.

This clone was detected only once. This sample also contains other DNA sequences that code for the same CDR3. The chain joins TRBV5-1 to TRBJ1-6, with 7 bases matching TRBD1. Germline lookup yields CDR1 SGHRS and CDR2 YFSETQ. Losses at the gene ends were 0 bases for V and 7 bases for J; bases not matched to a gene: 1. CDR3 size: 14 residues. CDR3 sequence (DNA): TGCGCCAGCAGCTTGGGACAGGGAAATTCACCCCTCCACTTT. Encoded protein: CASSLGQGNSPLHF. Filled out from reference TRBV5-1 and TRBJ1-6, the complete variable domain reads KAGVTQTPRYLIKTRGQQVTLSCSPISGHRSVSWYQQTPGQGLQFLFEYFSETQRNKGNFPGRFSGRQFSNSRSEMNVSTLELGDSALYLCASSLGQGNSPLHFGNGTRLTVT.

This chain links TRBV7-2 with TRBJ2-1; 14 bases line up with TRBD2. V lost 1 base, J lost 6 bases, and 2 bases stayed unmatched. From germline, CDR1 is SGHTA and CDR2 FQGNSA. This CDR3 is built from 16 residues. CDR3 loop: CASSLGLAGGLNEQFF. In DNA, the CDR3 is TGTGCCAGCAGCTTAGGACTAGCGGGAGGGCTCAATGAGCAGTTCTTC.

This chain links TRBV2 with TRBJ2-3; D call uncertain. CDR3 length equals 12 residues. Between the trimmed V and J ends, which lost 5 bases and 4 bases, there was a span of 7 bases. Germline CDR1 SNHLY, CDR2 FYNNEI. The CDR3 here is CASSYKSDTQYF. In DNA, the CDR3 is TGTGCCAGCAGTTATAAATCAGATACGCAGTATTTT.

This chain links TRBV14 with TRBJ1-2; D ambiguous. Germline-derived CDR1 and CDR2 are SGHDN and FVKESK. This CDR3 contains 13 residues. Between the trimmed V and J ends, which lost 0 bases and 4 bases, there was a span of 6 bases. The CDR3 sequence: CASSQEQSYGYTF. For the CDR3, the DNA is TGTGCCAGCAGCCAAGAACAAAGCTATGGCTACACCTTC.